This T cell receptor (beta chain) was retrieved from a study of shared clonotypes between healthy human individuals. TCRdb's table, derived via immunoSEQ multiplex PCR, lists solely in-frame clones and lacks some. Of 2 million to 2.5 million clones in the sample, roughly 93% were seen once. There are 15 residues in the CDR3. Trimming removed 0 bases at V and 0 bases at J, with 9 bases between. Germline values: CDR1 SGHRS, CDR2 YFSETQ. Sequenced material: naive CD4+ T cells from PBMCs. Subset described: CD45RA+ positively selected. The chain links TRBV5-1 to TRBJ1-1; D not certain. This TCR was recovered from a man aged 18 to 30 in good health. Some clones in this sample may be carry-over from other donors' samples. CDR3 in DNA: TGCGCCAGCAGCTTGGATGGGTTAGTGAACACTGAAGCTTTCTTT. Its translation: CASSLDGLVNTEAFF.